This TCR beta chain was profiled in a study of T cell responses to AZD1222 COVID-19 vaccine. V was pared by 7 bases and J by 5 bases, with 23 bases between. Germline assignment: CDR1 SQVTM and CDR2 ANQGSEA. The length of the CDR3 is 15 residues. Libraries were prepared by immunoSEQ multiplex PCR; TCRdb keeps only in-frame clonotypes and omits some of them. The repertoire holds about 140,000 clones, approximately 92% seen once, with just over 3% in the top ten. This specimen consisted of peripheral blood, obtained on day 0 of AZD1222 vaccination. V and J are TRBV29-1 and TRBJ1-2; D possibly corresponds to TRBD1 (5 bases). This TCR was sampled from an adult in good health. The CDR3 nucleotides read TGCAGCGCCGGCGACAGCCCGGACACCCGATATGGCTACACCTTC. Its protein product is CSAGDSPDTRYGYTF.